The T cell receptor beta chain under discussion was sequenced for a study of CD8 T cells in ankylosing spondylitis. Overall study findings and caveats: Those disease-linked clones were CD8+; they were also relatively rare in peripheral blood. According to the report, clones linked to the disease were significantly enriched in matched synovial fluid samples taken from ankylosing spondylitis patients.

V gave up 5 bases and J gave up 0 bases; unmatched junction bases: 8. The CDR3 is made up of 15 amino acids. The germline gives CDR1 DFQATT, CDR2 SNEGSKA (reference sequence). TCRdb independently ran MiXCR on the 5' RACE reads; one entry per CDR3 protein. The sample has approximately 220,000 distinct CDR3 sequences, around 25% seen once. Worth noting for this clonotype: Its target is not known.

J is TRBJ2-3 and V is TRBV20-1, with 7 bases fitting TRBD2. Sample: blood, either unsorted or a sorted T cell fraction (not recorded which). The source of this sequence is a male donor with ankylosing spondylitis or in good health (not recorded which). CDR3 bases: TGCAGTGCTCTTCAGCGGGATTTGAGCACAGATACGCAGTATTTT. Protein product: CSALQRDLSTDTQYF.